Each of the 25 T cell receptor beta chains below was sequenced from the same sample in a study of regulatory T cells in long-lasting Graves disease. Noted time point: persistent/refractory GD, antithyroid drugs over 5 years with positive TRAb. From RNA extracted from PBMCs, the TCR library was made. With iRepertoire HTBI primers and Arm-PCR of CDR3 regions, TCR beta libraries were built. TCRdb re-called the multiplex PCR reads with MiXCR, one entry per CDR3 protein. The data hold 700,000 or so distinct CDR3 sequences, with 25% to 35% observed a single time. Sequences were derived from peripheral blood mononuclear cells (PBMCs), sampled when the disease was refractory, from a patient treated with antithyroid drugs. The receptors stem from a female donor with Graves disease.

The chain couples TRBV5-1 to TRBJ2-2; 11 bases map to TRBD2. The length of the CDR3 is 17 residues. CDR1 SGHRS and CDR2 YFSETQ come from the germline V gene. V was clipped by 4 bases and J by 5 bases; unmatched bases: 10. CDR3 sequence reads: CASSVLAGGSTTGELFF. CDR3 bases: TGCGCCAGCAGCGTCCTAGCGGGAGGTTCCACGACCGGGGAGCTGTTTTTT.

The chain employs TRBV12-3 or TRBV12-4 and TRBJ1-1, with 7 bases lining up with TRBD1. The CDR3 spans 15 residues. The J segment lost 3 bases and the V segment lost 6 bases, leaving 10 bases of the junction unmatched. CDR3 residues: CASRPRTGSDTEAFF. The CDR3 nucleotides read TGTGCCAGCAGACCTCGGACAGGTAGTGACACTGAAGCTTTCTTT.

The chain is built from TRBV18 and TRBJ2-2, with 11 nucleotides matching TRBD2. The CDR3 is 16 residues long. V lost 3 bases, J lost 5 bases, and 5 bases stayed unmatched. Germline CDR1 KGHSH, CDR2 LQKENI. The CDR3 DNA is TGTGCCAGCTCACCTACCGGGACTAGCGGTACCGGGGAGCTGTTTTTT. Its translation: CASSPTGTSGTGELFF.

Only a few counts were recorded for this clonotype. V and J are TRBV29-1 and TRBJ1-5; D is undetermined. CDR3 length: 13 amino acids. The germline V gene has CDR1 SQVTM and CDR2 ANQGSEA. V lost 5 bases, J lost 5 bases, and 13 bases lay in between. CDR3 loop: CSVRGAPYQPQHF. The CDR3 bases are TGCAGCGTTCGGGGAGCCCCCTATCAGCCCCAGCATTTT.

The V and J genes are TRBV5-1 and TRBJ2-2; D is perhaps TRBD1 or TRBD2 (6 bases each). Trimming stripped 3 bases from V and 0 bases from J, with 18 bases between. CDR3 length equals 18 residues. Germline V gene sequence: CDR1 SGHRS, CDR2 YFSETQ. The CDR3 reads CASSSFGPGAANTGELFF. In nucleotides, the CDR3 is TGCGCCAGCAGCTCTTTTGGCCCGGGGGCCGCGAACACCGGGGAGCTGTTTTTT.

This clonotype was found a few times. The chain joins TRBV3-1 to TRBJ1-2, with TRBD1 identical over 7 bases. V was pared by 1 base and J by 4 bases, with 9 bases of the junction left unmatched. The germline gives CDR1 LGHDT, CDR2 YNNKEL (reference sequence). There are 16 residues in the CDR3. This CDR3 reads CASSQGSGGRRYGYTF. The CDR3 nucleotides read TGTGCCAGCAGCCAAGGTTCAGGGGGTCGTCGCTATGGCTACACCTTC.

V and J are TRBV20-1 and TRBJ1-4; possibly TRBD1 for D (5 bases). Germline CDR1 is DFQATT and CDR2 is SNEGSKA (reference sequence). The V and J ends lost 1 base and 5 bases respectively, with 11 bases between them. CDR3 length: 14 residues. CDR3 protein: CSARVGGGNEKLFF. The CDR3 DNA is TGCAGTGCTAGAGTTGGGGGGGGAAATGAAAAACTGTTTTTT.

This clonotype was seen a handful of times. This chain links TRBV28 with TRBJ1-5; TRBD1 is a possible D gene (6 bases). V gave up 7 bases and J gave up 3 bases, with 19 bases separating them. This CDR3 is built from 16 residues. Germline V gene data show CDR1 as MDHEN and CDR2 as SYDVKM. CDR3 coding DNA: TGTGCCAGCACCGAGGGCGGGGGCGCTTACAATCAGCCCCAGCATTTT. It is translated as CASTEGGGAYNQPQHF. The full variable domain, in which reference TRBV28 and TRBJ1-5 provide the parts outside the CDR3, is DVKVTQSSRYLVKRTGEKVFLECVQDMDHENMFWYRQDPGLGLRLIYFSYDVKMKEKGDIPEGYSVSREKKERFSLILESASTNQTSMYLCASTEGGGAYNQPQHFGDGTRLSIL.

The chain combines TRBV12-3 or TRBV12-4 with TRBJ2-7; 7 bases are shared with TRBD2. The CDR3 is 13 residues long. The trim removed 5 bases at V and 3 bases at J, leaving 4 bases unmatched. The CDR3 loop is CASSIREGYEQYF. CDR3 nucleotide sequence: TGTGCCAGCAGTATCAGGGAGGGCTACGAGCAGTACTTC.

This clonotype was observed many times. This sequence joins TRBV5-1 and TRBJ1-2; TRBD1 agrees at 7 bases. The CDR3 totals 12 residues. The germline V gene has CDR1 SGHRS and CDR2 YFSETQ. The V gene end was trimmed by 0 bases and the J gene end by 7 bases; junction bases not matched to a gene: 0. CDR3 region: CASSLDRGGYTF. The CDR3 nucleotides are TGCGCCAGCAGCTTGGACAGGGGTGGCTACACCTTC.

This clonotype was counted between two and nine times. The chain couples TRBV7-2 to TRBJ1-1, with D possibly TRBD1 on 6 matching bases. The CDR3 contains 15 residues. The germline CDR1 and CDR2 sequences are SGHTA and FQGNSA. The ends were cut back, 3 bases at V and 0 bases at J, with 11 bases in the middle. The CDR3 spells CASSFTGGLNTEAFF. In DNA, the CDR3 is TGTGCCAGCAGCTTCACCGGGGGCTTGAACACTGAAGCTTTCTTT.

The rearrangement links TRBV28 to TRBJ1-2, with D possibly matching TRBD1 (5 bases). The CDR3 is made up of 14 amino acids. Per the germline V gene, CDR1 is MDHEN and CDR2 is SYDVKM. V lost 6 bases to trimming and J lost 3 bases, with 14 bases between them. The CDR3 protein is CASSSPGPHYGYTF. CDR3 nucleotide sequence: TGTGCCAGCAGCTCCCCAGGGCCCCACTATGGCTACACCTTC.

This clonotype has a handful of counts. The chain carries TRBV4-1 and TRBJ1-1; 7 positions match TRBD1. The CDR3 contains 15 residues. Trimming removed 3 bases from V and 0 bases from J; junction bases left unmatched: 4. The V gene's germline CDR1 is MGHRA and CDR2 YSYEKL. The CDR3: CASSHTGQMNTEAFF. CDR3 nucleotide sequence: TGCGCCAGCAGCCACACGGGACAGATGAACACTGAAGCTTTCTTT.

The table lists this clonotype with a few counts. The chain combines TRBV7-6 with TRBJ2-7; no clear D gene. The germline gives CDR1 SGHVS, CDR2 FNYEAQ. The V end was cut by 5 bases, the J end by 7 bases, with 9 bases between. The CDR3 is made up of 11 amino acids. CDR3 DNA sequence: TGTGCCAGCAGCCGGAGTAAAGAGCAGTACTTC. Translated: CASSRSKEQYF.

This clonotype was detected a few times. This sequence joins TRBV20-1 and TRBJ1-6; D call uncertain. CDR3 length equals 14 residues. Looked up from germline, CDR1 is DFQATT and CDR2 is SNEGSKA (reference sequence). Trimming cost V 5 bases and J 3 bases, with 11 bases left between them. In DNA, the CDR3 is TGCAGTGCTTCCCCCGAGTACTATAATTCACCCCTCCACTTT. Residues: CSASPEYYNSPLHF.

The CDR3 DNA reads as TGTGCCAGCAGAGTTTGGGGGGGGGGTTTTAATGAAAAACTGTTTTTT. Translated, it gives CASRVWGGGFNEKLFF. The chain joins TRBV27 to TRBJ1-4, with TRBD1 as a possible D gene (5 bases). Trimming pared 6 bases from V and 4 bases from J, leaving 18 bases between. This CDR3 region has 16 residues. From germline, CDR1 is MNHEY and CDR2 SMNVEV (reference sequence). Looking up the rest from reference TRBV27 and TRBJ1-4 gives the full variable domain: EAQVTQNPRYLITVTGKKLTVTCSQNMNHEYMSWYRQDPGLGLRQIYYSMNVEVTDKGDVPEGYKVSRKEKRNFPLILESPSPNQTSLYFCASRVWGGGFNEKLFFGSGTQLSVL.

This clonotype was seen many times. The chain carries TRBV12-3 or TRBV12-4 and TRBJ1-1; D ambiguous. The CDR3 loop spans 13 amino acids. Between the trimmed V and J ends, which lost 4 bases and 4 bases, there was a span of 10 bases. The CDR3, as DNA: TGTGCCAGCAGTTATGGATGGGTCACTGAAGCTTTCTTT. It yields the protein CASSYGWVTEAFF.

The chain is built from TRBV27 and TRBJ1-2; tentatively, D is TRBD1 (5 bases). The CDR3 covers 13 residues. Trimming shortened V by 2 bases and J by 7 bases, and 11 bases separated the two germline ends. CDR1 MNHEY and CDR2 SMNVEV come from the germline V gene (reference sequence). CDR3 in DNA: TGTGCCAGCAGTTTACAAGGGGTCGGTGGCTACACCTTC. It yields the protein CASSLQGVGGYTF.

This clonotype was detected ten times or more. The chain recombines TRBV12-3 or TRBV12-4 with TRBJ2-5; 10 bases are a match to TRBD2. V gave up 6 bases and J gave up 1 base; unmatched junction bases: 5. The CDR3 runs 15 residues. CDR3 loop: CASRTSGHSQETQYF. In nucleotides, the CDR3 is TGTGCCAGCAGGACTAGCGGGCATTCCCAAGAGACCCAGTACTTC.

The chain couples TRBV27 to TRBJ1-2; 7 nucleotides agree with TRBD1. Per germline, CDR1 MNHEY and CDR2 SMNVEV (reference sequence). Trimming cost V 2 bases and J 0 bases; bases outside gene matches: 3. The CDR3 sequence is 15 residues long. CDR3 protein: CASSLTTGSNYGYTF. The CDR3 nucleotides read TGTGCCAGCAGTTTAACGACAGGGTCTAACTATGGCTACACCTTC.

The chain uses TRBV19 and TRBJ2-7; 9 bases match TRBD2. The CDR3 runs to 16 residues. J gave up 9 bases and V 4 bases, and 16 bases lay outside the gene matches. Germline CDR1 and CDR2: LNHDA and SQIVND (reference sequence). CDR3 residues: CASSTPGTSLLVGQYF. CDR3 nucleotides: TGTGCCAGTAGTACCCCCGGGACTAGCCTTCTGGTTGGGCAGTACTTC. Supplemented by reference TRBV19 and TRBJ2-7, the full variable domain reads DGGITQSPKYLFRKEGQNVTLSCEQNLNHDAMYWYRQDPGQGLRLIYYSQIVNDFQKGDIAEGYSVSREKKESFPLTVTSAQKNPTAFYLCASSTPGTSLLVGQYFGPGTRLTVT.

This clonotype has just a few counts. V and J are TRBV11-3 and TRBJ2-7; D may be TRBD2 (8 bases). Germline values: CDR1 SGHNT, CDR2 YENEEA. CDR3 length: 15 residues. Trimming stripped 1 base from V and 2 bases from J, with 12 bases between. In nucleotides, the CDR3 is TGTGCCAGCAGCTTAGCGGGAGGGGGCACCTACGAGCAGTACTTC. Amino acid sequence: CASSLAGGGTYEQYF.

The sample holds one count of this clonotype. This chain uses TRBV7-9 with TRBJ1-2; no definite D call. Germline CDR1 SEHNR, CDR2 FQNEAQ (reference sequence). V lost 4 bases and J lost 0, with 12 bases in between. The CDR3 has 15 residues. The CDR3 protein is CASSSEPGTNYGYTF. As DNA, the CDR3 is TGTGCCAGCAGCTCTGAACCCGGGACTAACTATGGCTACACCTTC.

In DNA form, the CDR3 reads TGCGCCAGCAGCCCCAGGGAGAGCGAGACCCAGTACTTC. This translates into CASSPRESETQYF. The V and J genes are TRBV5-1 and TRBJ2-5; D is perhaps TRBD1 or TRBD2 (5 bases each). This CDR3 comprises 13 residues. Germline CDR1 SGHRS, CDR2 YFSETQ. V lost 4 bases and J lost 5, with 12 bases in between.

This clonotype was counted a single time. The chain combines TRBV7-2 with TRBJ2-1, with TRBD1 matching over 8 bases. In germline, CDR1 is SGHTA, CDR2 FQGNSA. This CDR3 is built from 16 residues. V dropped 6 bases and J dropped 10; count of bases not matched to a gene: 17. The CDR3 loop is CASRPRTGMSSYEQFF. CDR3 in DNA: TGTGCCAGCAGACCTCGGACAGGGATGAGCTCCTACGAGCAGTTCTTC.